These 24 T cell receptor beta chains originate from one sample sequenced in a study of cytomegalovirus exposure and HLA in healthy donors. Primers: 60 Vbeta forward and 13 Jbeta reverse. Profiling relied on immunoSEQ multiplex PCR, and the TCRdb table lists in-frame clones only, not all of them. The sample contains roughly 100,000 clones, around three quarters of which appear only once. What was sequenced was PBMCs. The source of these receptors is a male donor in good health and CMV-seropositive.

The sample holds one count of this clone. CDR3 residues: CASSNEVFYEQYF. As DNA, the CDR3 is TGTGCCAGCAGCAATGAGGTTTTCTACGAGCAGTACTTC. The rearrangement uses TRBV7-2 and TRBJ2-5, with D hard to call. With the DNA end fitting TRBJ2-7 better, the J assignment may be wrong. The CDR3 extends over 13 amino acids. Germline V gene sequence: CDR1 SGHTA, CDR2 FQGNSA.

The rearrangement joins TRBV7-9 to TRBJ1-1; a weak D match, TRBD1 (5 bases). V lost 5 bases and J lost 3, with 10 bases in between. Germline lookup yields CDR1 SEHNR and CDR2 FQNEAQ (reference sequence). The CDR3 contains 13 residues. CDR3 residues: CASSPAGDTEAFF. The CDR3 DNA reads TGTGCCAGCAGCCCCGCGGGGGACACTGAAGCTTTCTTT. The variable domain in full, with the rest retrieved from reference TRBV7-9 and TRBJ1-1, is DTGVSQNPRHKITKRGQNVTFRCDPISEHNRLYWYRQTLGQGPEFLTYFQNEAQLEKSRLLSDRFSAERPKGSFSTLEIQRTEQGDSAMYLCASSPAGDTEAFFGQGTRLTVV.

J is TRBJ2-2 and V is TRBV6-1; TRBD1 aligns across 7 bases. Germline V gives CDR1 MNHNS, CDR2 SASEGT. After removal of 4 bases from V and 4 bases from J, the junction contained 9 bases not matched to a gene. This CDR3 comprises 16 residues. CDR3 coding DNA: TGTGCCAGCAGTGTCGACAGGGTCTACTCCACCGGGGAGCTGTTTTTT. Residues: CASSVDRVYSTGELFF.

This rearrangement joins TRBV18 to TRBJ2-7, with 12 bases matching TRBD1. The CDR3 totals 16 residues. The germline V gene has CDR1 KGHSH and CDR2 LQKENI. After removal of 3 bases from V and 7 bases from J, the junction contained 10 bases not matched to a gene. CDR3 coding DNA: TGTGCCAGCTCACCCCCGCCGGGACAGGGGGCAGGAGAGCAGTACTTC. Amino acids: CASSPPPGQGAGEQYF.

Comment on this clone: Within the sample, other DNA sequences also encode this same CDR3. The chain links TRBV2 to TRBJ2-5, with no clear D. Germline V CDR1 and CDR2: SNHLY, FYNNEI. The CDR3 totals 11 residues. With 5 bases removed from V and 4 bases from J, the gap between germline ends came to 5 bases. The CDR3 nucleotides read TGTGCCAGCAGTTTGCGAGAGACCCAGTACTTC. Translated, it gives CASSLRETQYF.

The chain carries TRBV27 and TRBJ2-7; 11 bases fit TRBD1. Germline CDR1 is MNHEY and CDR2 is SMNVEV (reference sequence). The CDR3 is 16 residues long. Losses at the gene ends were 0 bases for V and 5 bases for J; bases not matched to a gene: 6. This CDR3 is CASSLSRTGGVHEQYF. CDR3 DNA sequence: TGTGCCAGCAGTTTATCGAGGACAGGGGGCGTCCACGAGCAGTACTTC.

The chain carries TRBV9 and TRBJ2-2, with 13 bases that match TRBD2. The CDR3 contains 19 residues. The trim removed 0 bases at V and 3 bases at J, leaving 8 bases unmatched. In germline, CDR1 is SGDLS, CDR2 YYNGEE. In DNA, the CDR3 is TGTGCCAGCAGCGTAGAGGGACTAGCGGGGCCAATTGACACCGGGGAGCTGTTTTTT. Protein sequence: CASSVEGLAGPIDTGELFF.

In this sample, this clone turned up once. The CDR3, as DNA: TGTGCCAGCAGCCCCTTAGAAGCAGGGGTAAGCGAGCAGTACTTC. The encoded protein is CASSPLEAGVSEQYF. The V gene is TRBV6-6, the J gene TRBJ2-7; weak D call: TRBD1 (6 bases). The CDR3 is 15 amino acids. V dropped 6 bases and J dropped 6 bases, with 21 bases sitting between them. The V gene's germline CDR1 is MNHNY and CDR2 SVGAGI (reference sequence).

The chain uses TRBV7-9 and TRBJ1-1; TRBD1 aligns across 8 bases. This CDR3 has 15 residues. Looked up from germline, CDR1 is SEHNR and CDR2 is FQNEAQ (reference sequence). J gave up 1 base and V 6 bases, and 7 bases lay outside the gene matches. Written as DNA, the CDR3 is TGTGCCAGCAGTCCTGCCCAGGGGGCGAACACTGAAGCTTTCTTT. It codes for CASSPAQGANTEAFF.

The chain is built from TRBV6-1 and TRBJ2-7, with D unresolved. V was cut by 4 bases and J by 1 base, with 23 bases left in between. CDR1 is MNHNS and CDR2 is SASEGT in the germline V gene. The CDR3 has 18 residues. The CDR3 DNA sequence: TGTGCCAGCAGTGGAATATCAAATTGGCAAACAGATTCCTACGAGCAGTACTTC. This gives the protein CASSGISNWQTDSYEQYF.

The chain is built from TRBV7-9 and TRBJ1-1, with D possibly matching TRBD1 (5 bases). CDR1 is SEHNR and CDR2 is FQNEAQ in the germline V gene (reference sequence). V dropped 5 bases and J dropped 3 bases, with 19 bases sitting between them. This CDR3 contains 16 residues. In nucleotides, the CDR3 is TGTGCCAGCAGCGCTAACAGGCCACAGGTCTACACTGAAGCTTTCTTT. Translated: CASSANRPQVYTEAFF. Looking up the rest from reference TRBV7-9 and TRBJ1-1 gives the full variable domain: DTGVSQNPRHKITKRGQNVTFRCDPISEHNRLYWYRQTLGQGPEFLTYFQNEAQLEKSRLLSDRFSAERPKGSFSTLEIQRTEQGDSAMYLCASSANRPQVYTEAFFGQGTRLTVV.

This clone was counted a few times. This chain uses TRBV9 with TRBJ1-3, with TRBD1 as a possible D gene (5 bases). Germline assignment: CDR1 SGDLS and CDR2 YYNGEE. The CDR3 covers 15 residues. The V end was cut by 4 bases, the J end by 3 bases, with 14 bases between. CDR3 sequence (DNA): TGTGCCAGCAGCCCCCTTCAGGGCGGTGGAAACACCATATATTTT. Amino acid sequence: CASSPLQGGGNTIYF.

Concerning this clone: The sample carries other DNA sequences with the same CDR3. The chain is built from TRBV18 and TRBJ1-2; the D gene is possibly TRBD1 (6 bases). The CDR3 sequence is 14 residues long. Germline assignment: CDR1 KGHSH and CDR2 LQKENI. V shed 3 bases and J shed 3 bases, with 11 bases lying between them. The CDR3, as DNA: TGTGCCAGCTCACCTCTCTCAGGGGACTATGGCTACACCTTC. Residues: CASSPLSGDYGYTF.

The rearrangement joins TRBV27 to TRBJ1-2, with D tentatively TRBD1 (6 bases). Trimming stripped 0 bases from V and 7 bases from J, with 9 bases between. This CDR3 contains 13 residues. The V gene's germline CDR1 is MNHEY and CDR2 SMNVEV (reference sequence). CDR3 loop: CASSLSGQGGYTF. The CDR3 DNA is TGTGCCAGCAGTTTATCGGGACAAGGTGGCTACACCTTC.

This sequence joins TRBV6-5 and TRBJ2-4; 7 nucleotides align to TRBD2. The CDR3 covers 15 residues. Trimming took 2 bases from V and 3 from J; bases not matched to a gene: 4. Germline values: CDR1 MNHEY, CDR2 SVGAGI. This CDR3 is CASSYGGGGKNIQYF. In nucleotides, the CDR3 is TGTGCCAGCAGTTACGGGGGGGGAGGCAAAAACATTCAGTACTTC.

V gene TRBV7-2 combines with J gene TRBJ2-1; D ambiguous. Germline loops: CDR1 SGHTA, CDR2 FQGNSA. V was cut by 1 base and J by 6 bases, with 13 bases left in between. The CDR3 consists of 15 residues. CDR3 DNA: TGTGCCAGCAGCTTAGTTGCGCTCTCCCTCAATGAGCAGTTCTTC. Translated: CASSLVALSLNEQFF.

Turning to this clone: The same CDR3 is also encoded by other DNA sequences in this sample. V usage is TRBV5-1 and J usage is TRBJ1-1; D is ambiguous. V lost 4 bases, J lost 2 bases, and 12 bases lay in between. This CDR3 contains 14 residues. In germline, CDR1 is SGHRS, CDR2 YFSETQ. CDR3 sequence (DNA): TGCGCCAGCAGCCCCCGTGGCGGTAACACTGAAGCTTTCTTT. Protein product: CASSPRGGNTEAFF.

Here the CDR3 DNA reads TGTGCCAGCAGCCCCCGGACAGGGCGGGAGACCCAGTACTTC. Translation: CASSPRTGRETQYF. The chain uses TRBV11-2 and TRBJ2-5; 8 bases are a match to TRBD1. CDR3 length equals 14 residues. V lost 5 bases, J lost 5 bases, and 7 bases stayed unmatched. Germline V lookup: CDR1 SGHAT, CDR2 FQNNGV.

The genes are TRBV6-1 and TRBJ2-7; weak D call: TRBD2 (6 bases). Germline V lookup: CDR1 MNHNS, CDR2 SASEGT. The length of the CDR3 is 12 residues. With 6 bases removed from V and 6 bases from J, the gap between germline ends came to 12 bases. CDR3 sequence: CASRPGTREQYF. The CDR3 nucleotides read TGTGCCAGCAGGCCCGGGACTCGCGAGCAGTACTTC.

V is TRBV18 and J is TRBJ2-7, with D maybe TRBD1 (6 bases). The length of the CDR3 is 13 residues. Trimming left V 0 bases short and J 3 bases short, with 6 bases between. Germline loops: CDR1 KGHSH, CDR2 LQKENI. This CDR3 is CASSPPDSYEQYF. In nucleotides, the CDR3 is TGTGCCAGCTCACCACCGGACAGCTACGAGCAGTACTTC.

The chain links TRBV30 to TRBJ1-2; D call uncertain. This CDR3 has 12 amino acids. V was cut by 0 bases and J by 5 bases, with 7 bases left in between. Per the germline V gene, CDR1 is GTSNPN and CDR2 is SVGIG (reference sequence). The CDR3: CAWSVSVYGYTF. The DNA for the CDR3 is TGTGCCTGGAGTGTATCAGTGTATGGCTACACCTTC.

This clone was observed once. The rearrangement joins TRBV12-5 to TRBJ2-1; D gene uncertain. The germline V gene encodes CDR1 LGHNT and CDR2 FRNRAP. The CDR3 length is 13 residues. The CDR3 coding sequence is TGTGCCCGTCGTTGTCCCTCCTACAATGAGCAGTTCTTC. Protein: CARRCPSYNEQFF.

This clone has just one count. CDR3 in DNA: TGTGCCAGCAGCTCTGGGCGCGGGGACGAGCAGTACTTC. This gives the protein CASSSGRGDEQYF. The V call is TRBV7-8, the J call TRBJ2-7; perhaps TRBD2 as D (6 bases). CDR3 length: 13 residues. Germline V gene sequence: CDR1 SGHVS, CDR2 FQNEAQ. The V end was cut by 4 bases, the J end by 5 bases, with 12 bases between.

The gene calls are TRBV7-9 and TRBJ1-1; the match to TRBD1 covers 10 bases. The ends lost 4 bases at V and 2 bases at J; junction bases unmatched: 4. The germline V gene encodes CDR1 SEHNR and CDR2 FQNEAQ (reference sequence). The CDR3 loop spans 15 amino acids. The DNA of the CDR3 is TGTGCCAGCAGCTCGAGGGACAGGGGAAACACTGAAGCTTTCTTT. Translating it yields CASSSRDRGNTEAFF.